This passage covers 30 T cell receptor beta chains from one sample sequenced in a study of cytomegalovirus exposure and HLA in healthy donors. Primers for the PCR totalled 60 Vbeta and 13 Jbeta. Assay: immunoSEQ multiplex PCR; the TCRdb copy retains only in-frame clones and omits some. This sample yields about 180,000 clones, of which 60% to 85% are seen a single time; 1.5% to 2% belongs to the top ten. Specimen: PBMCs. These receptors were taken from a man between 18 and 29 years old in good health and CMV-seronegative.

The chain has TRBV2 and TRBJ2-3, with 9 positions matching TRBD2. Germline V gene data show CDR1 as SNHLY and CDR2 as FYNNEI. The CDR3 runs to 15 residues. Germline trimming cut 2 bases from V and 5 bases from J; bases unmatched to any gene: 5. CDR3 amino acids: CASSEMRGGRDTQYF. CDR3 nucleotides: TGTGCCAGCAGTGAAATGCGGGGGGGCCGAGATACGCAGTATTTT.

This clone occurred a few times. V and J are TRBV18 and TRBJ2-4; weak D call: TRBD2 (6 bases). The CDR3 is 15 amino acids. Trimming pared 3 bases from V and 9 bases from J, leaving 18 bases between. Looked up from germline, CDR1 is KGHSH and CDR2 is LQKENI. This chain's CDR3 is CASSPEAGYRGIQYF. The CDR3 coding sequence is TGTGCCAGCTCACCCGAGGCGGGATATCGGGGCATTCAGTACTTC.

The V gene is TRBV7-2, the J gene TRBJ2-5; 7 bases are a match to TRBD2. The CDR3 is made up of 14 amino acids. Germline CDR1 reads SGHTA; CDR2 reads FQGNSA. The trim removed 0 bases at V and 5 bases at J, leaving 3 bases unmatched. This chain's CDR3 is CASSLARGSETQYF. The DNA of the CDR3 is TGTGCCAGCAGCTTAGCGCGGGGGAGTGAGACCCAGTACTTC.

V usage is TRBV30 and J usage is TRBJ1-2; TRBD1 matches at 9 bases. Germline V lookup: CDR1 GTSNPN, CDR2 SVGIG (reference sequence). The ends lost 2 bases at V and 4 bases at J; junction bases unmatched: 2. The CDR3 length is 13 residues. CDR3 protein: CAWSKDRGYGYTF. For the CDR3, the DNA is TGTGCCTGGAGTAAGGACAGGGGCTATGGCTACACCTTC.

V usage is TRBV6-5 and J usage is TRBJ1-3; 9 bases fit TRBD1. Per the germline V gene, CDR1 is MNHEY and CDR2 is SVGAGI. The CDR3 has 15 residues. V lost 6 bases to trimming and J lost 4 bases; unmatched junction nucleotides: 7. The DNA for the CDR3 is TGTGCCAGCAGACGACAGGGGGTGACGGGAAACACCATATATTTT. This translates into CASRRQGVTGNTIYF.

This chain connects TRBV30 to TRBJ2-7; no clear D gene. This CDR3 is built from 12 residues. Trimming left V 5 bases short and J 0 bases short, with 8 bases between. Germline CDR1 and CDR2: GTSNPN and SVGIG (reference sequence). The CDR3 loop reads CAWQQSSYEQYF. DNA of the CDR3: TGTGCCTGGCAACAGAGCTCCTACGAGCAGTACTTC. The full variable domain, with the rest looked up from reference TRBV30 and TRBJ2-7, is SQTIHQWPATLVQPVGSPLSLECTVEGTSNPNLYWYRQAAGRGLQLLFYSVGIGQISSEVPQNLSASRPQDRQFILSSKKLLLSDSGFYLCAWQQSSYEQYFGPGTRLTVT.

This clone was observed once. The V and J genes are TRBV9 and TRBJ1-1, with D tentatively TRBD1 (6 bases). CDR1 is SGDLS and CDR2 is YYNGEE in the germline V gene. The CDR3 has 15 amino acids. The germline V and J ends were trimmed by 3 bases and 1 base, with 13 bases remaining between them. The CDR3, as DNA: TGTGCCAGCAGCGCACACAGGGTGGGGAACACTGAAGCTTTCTTT. It specifies CASSAHRVGNTEAFF. The variable domain in full, completed from reference TRBV9 and TRBJ1-1, reads DSGVTQTPKHLITATGQRVTLRCSPRSGDLSVYWYQQSLDQGLQFLIQYYNGEERAKGNILERFSAQQFPDLHSELNLSSLELGDSALYFCASSAHRVGNTEAFFGQGTRLTVV.

The chain uses TRBV5-6 and TRBJ1-5; D gene uncertain. Trimming stripped 4 bases from V and 4 bases from J, with 9 bases between. The CDR3 runs to 13 residues. CDR1 and CDR2 from the germline V gene are SGHDT and YYEEEE. The CDR3 region is CASSRTKNQPQHF. CDR3 sequence (DNA): TGTGCCAGCAGCCGGACTAAAAATCAGCCCCAGCATTTT.

The chain couples TRBV7-9 to TRBJ2-1; 8 bases are a match to TRBD2. The CDR3 has 13 amino acids. J lost 10 bases, V lost 6 bases, and 8 bases had no gene match. From germline, CDR1 is SEHNR and CDR2 FQNEAQ (reference sequence). In DNA, the CDR3 is TGTGCCAGCAGGGGACTAGACACAAGCGAGCAGTTCTTC. Protein: CASRGLDTSEQFF. Full variable domain (remainder filled in from reference TRBV7-9 and TRBJ2-1): DTGVSQNPRHKITKRGQNVTFRCDPISEHNRLYWYRQTLGQGPEFLTYFQNEAQLEKSRLLSDRFSAERPKGSFSTLEIQRTEQGDSAMYLCASRGLDTSEQFFGPGTRLTVL.

The CDR3 coding sequence is TGCGCCAGCAGCTCCGGTCCCGAGCAGTTCTTC. Amino acid sequence: CASSSGPEQFF. The chain combines TRBV5-1 with TRBJ2-1; D is ambiguous. CDR3 length: 11 residues. Germline-derived CDR1 and CDR2 are SGHRS and YFSETQ. V lost 3 bases and J lost 10, with 8 bases in between.

The V and J genes are TRBV27 and TRBJ2-3; D is perhaps TRBD2 (5 bases). This CDR3 spans 18 amino acids. V lost 5 bases to trimming and J lost 6 bases, with 27 bases between them. CDR1 and CDR2 (germline): MNHEY, SMNVEV (reference sequence). This CDR3 is CASSPYSIGVASPDTQYF. For the CDR3, the DNA is TGTGCCAGCAGTCCCTATAGTATCGGGGTGGCTAGCCCCGATACGCAGTATTTT.

The rearrangement uses TRBV6-5 and TRBJ1-2; no firm D call. Trimming took 3 bases from V and 10 from J, leaving 15 bases between them. The CDR3 runs 13 residues. Germline CDR1 reads MNHEY; CDR2 reads SVGAGI. The CDR3 reads CASSYSFGRPYTF. CDR3 DNA: TGTGCCAGCAGTTATTCGTTTGGGCGCCCCTACACCTTC.

CDR3 sequence: CASSKDRGQPQHF. In DNA, the CDR3 is TGTGCCAGCAGCAAGGACAGGGGTCAGCCCCAGCATTTT. The chain employs TRBV7-3 and TRBJ1-5; 9 bases match TRBD1. Germline lookup yields CDR1 SGHTA and CDR2 FQGTGA. The J segment lost 6 bases and the V segment lost 5 bases, leaving 2 bases of the junction unmatched. This CDR3 has 13 residues.

In its sample, this clone was seen a few times. The chain has TRBV28 and TRBJ1-2; weak D call: TRBD1 (5 bases). The CDR3 sequence is 11 residues long. Trimming removed 6 bases at V and 8 bases at J, with 10 bases between. Looked up from germline, CDR1 is MDHEN and CDR2 is SYDVKM. The CDR3 loop is CASSNQGGYTF. The CDR3 DNA follows: TGTGCCAGCAGCAATCAGGGAGGCTACACCTTC.

There are a few counts of this clone. This sequence joins TRBV27 and TRBJ1-5; D is ambiguous. Trimming stripped 0 bases from V and 3 bases from J, with 3 bases between. The germline gives CDR1 MNHEY, CDR2 SMNVEV (reference sequence). The CDR3 is 13 amino acids. CDR3 coding DNA: TGTGCCAGCAGTTTATCCTTCAATCAGCCCCAGCATTTT. Its protein product is CASSLSFNQPQHF.

The chain has TRBV29-1 and TRBJ2-3; the D gene is possibly TRBD1 (6 bases). V shed 5 bases and J shed 2 bases, with 14 bases lying between them. The CDR3 loop spans 14 amino acids. The V gene's germline CDR1 is SQVTM and CDR2 ANQGSEA. The CDR3 sequence is CSVSGQLHTDTQYF. The CDR3 DNA sequence: TGCAGCGTTTCTGGACAGCTACACACAGATACGCAGTATTTT.

The chain has TRBV5-1 and TRBJ1-2; 8 positions match TRBD1. This CDR3 comprises 14 residues. The V segment lost 4 bases and the J segment 5 bases; nucleotides outside the gene matches: 7. The V gene's germline CDR1 is SGHRS and CDR2 YFSETQ. DNA for the CDR3: TGCGCCAGCAGCGCCCGGGACAGGTCATATGGCTACACCTTC. The encoded protein is CASSARDRSYGYTF.

Only a few counts were recorded for this clone. V usage is TRBV13 and J usage is TRBJ1-1, with 10 positions matching TRBD1. The V gene's germline CDR1 is PRHDT and CDR2 FYEKMQ (reference sequence). With V trimmed by 5 bases and J by 0 bases, 6 bases remained unmatched. This CDR3 has 16 amino acids. The CDR3 coding sequence is TGTGCCAGCAGCATCCGACAGGGGGCAGTGAACACTGAAGCTTTCTTT. This gives the protein CASSIRQGAVNTEAFF.

The chain links TRBV6-5 to TRBJ1-2; the D is unclear. This CDR3 has 14 amino acids. With 6 bases removed from V and 8 bases from J, the gap between germline ends came to 19 bases. Germline V gene sequence: CDR1 MNHEY, CDR2 SVGAGI. CDR3 sequence reads: CASSASLDRGGYTF. In DNA, the CDR3 is TGTGCCAGCAGCGCAAGCCTCGACCGAGGCGGCTACACCTTC.

This sequence joins TRBV2 and TRBJ2-7; 7 nucleotides agree with TRBD1. V shed 1 base and J 0 bases; nucleotides not matched to a gene: 0. CDR3 length: 14 amino acids. CDR1 and CDR2 (germline): SNHLY, FYNNEI. The CDR3 bases are TGTGCCAGCAGTGAAGGACAGGGCTCCTACGAGCAGTACTTC. Translated: CASSEGQGSYEQYF.

J is TRBJ2-7 and V is TRBV2; D is uncertain. The CDR3 extends over 11 amino acids. The germline V gene encodes CDR1 SNHLY and CDR2 FYNNEI. Trimming took 6 bases from V and 7 from J, leaving 10 bases between them. CDR3 nucleotides: TGTGCCAGCAGCCCCCTTCGGGAGCAGTACTTC. Its protein product is CASSPLREQYF.

The table lists this clone with a few counts. The V call is TRBV6-1, the J call TRBJ2-1; 7 nucleotides agree with TRBD2. There are 14 residues in the CDR3. Germline values: CDR1 MNHNS, CDR2 SASEGT. V shed 5 bases and J 10 bases; nucleotides not matched to a gene: 11. The CDR3 region is CASSLNWGGREQFF. The CDR3 DNA reads as TGTGCCAGCAGTCTGAATTGGGGGGGACGGGAGCAGTTCTTC.

The chain has TRBV19 and TRBJ2-5; TRBD1 is a possible D gene (5 bases). Trimming removed 0 bases from V and 7 bases from J, with 9 bases in between. This CDR3 contains 13 residues. Germline V CDR1 and CDR2: LNHDA, SQIVND (reference sequence). The CDR3 reads CASSIERGGTQYF. Written as DNA, the CDR3 is TGTGCCAGTAGTATAGAAAGGGGTGGGACCCAGTACTTC.

The rearrangement links TRBV27 to TRBJ2-7, with a weak D call TRBD2 (6 bases). This CDR3 spans 17 amino acids. Trimming stripped 3 bases from V and 0 bases from J, with 18 bases between. Germline V gene lookup returns CDR1 MNHEY and CDR2 SMNVEV (reference sequence). The CDR3 is CASSFLGAGLTSYEQYF. CDR3 DNA sequence: TGTGCCAGCAGTTTCCTCGGGGCGGGACTCACCTCCTACGAGCAGTACTTC.

The V gene is TRBV6-4, the J gene TRBJ1-2; D possibly corresponds to TRBD1 (6 bases). V lost 3 bases and J lost 8, with 16 bases in between. Germline CDR1 reads MRHNA; CDR2 reads SNTAGT. This CDR3 has 14 residues. This CDR3 is CASSDGGASGGYTF. DNA for the CDR3: TGTGCCAGCAGTGATGGGGGGGCCTCAGGGGGCTACACCTTC.

This chain connects TRBV28 to TRBJ2-6; maybe TRBD2 (5 bases). Trimming removed 2 bases at V and 4 bases at J, with 9 bases between. The CDR3 covers 15 residues. CDR1 and CDR2 (germline): MDHEN, SYDVKM. CDR3 bases: TGTGCCAGCAGTTTAGGAGGTGGGGGGGCCAACGTCCTGACTTTC. Its translation: CASSLGGGGANVLTF.

The genes are TRBV5-1 and TRBJ2-1, with a weak D call TRBD2 (5 bases). The germline V gene has CDR1 SGHRS and CDR2 YFSETQ. The CDR3 has 15 residues. The V and J ends lost 3 bases and 0 bases respectively, with 10 bases between them. The CDR3: CASSYSGSSYNEQFF. The CDR3 DNA reads as TGCGCCAGCAGCTACAGCGGAAGCTCCTACAATGAGCAGTTCTTC.

V usage is TRBV28 and J usage is TRBJ1-1; D uncertain. Germline CDR1 and CDR2: MDHEN and SYDVKM. Trimming pared 3 bases from V and 7 bases from J, leaving 6 bases between. CDR3 length equals 11 residues. CDR3 sequence: CASSFRVEAFF. CDR3 nucleotides: TGTGCCAGCAGTTTTCGGGTTGAAGCTTTCTTT.

V gene TRBV7-2 combines with J gene TRBJ2-7, with D possibly TRBD1 on 6 matching bases. The V gene lost 4 bases and the J gene lost 5 bases, with 12 bases spanning the gap. From germline, CDR1 is SGHTA and CDR2 FQGNSA. This CDR3 comprises 13 residues. The CDR3 protein is CASSSQGKNEQYF. In DNA form, the CDR3 reads TGTGCCAGCAGCTCTCAGGGGAAGAACGAGCAGTACTTC.

The chain employs TRBV7-9 and TRBJ1-2; 8 positions match TRBD1. V was pared by 5 bases and J by 7 bases, with 9 bases of the junction left unmatched. From germline, CDR1 is SEHNR and CDR2 FQNEAQ (reference sequence). This CDR3 region has 14 residues. The chain's CDR3 is CASSQTDRGFGYTF. For the CDR3, the DNA is TGTGCCAGCAGCCAGACAGACAGGGGATTTGGCTACACCTTC.